Reported below is one TCR beta chain. The antigen is not known. The entry originates in a study of radiotherapy plus CTLA-4 blockade in lung cancer. The study's findings and limits: Clones of tumor-derived TCRs expanded in blood after radiotherapy plus ipilimumab.

CDR3 size: 15 residues. Germline V gives CDR1 GTSNPN, CDR2 SVGIG (reference sequence). The J segment lost 1 base and the V segment lost 2 bases, leaving 6 bases of the junction unmatched. Measured with immunoSEQ multiplex PCR; TCRdb has only the in-frame clones, and not every one. The sample has tens of thousands of clones; around 75% are singletons. Alongside CTLA-4 blockade with ipilimumab, patients with chemo-refractory metastatic non-small-cell lung cancer received focal radiation. The chain couples TRBV30 to TRBJ2-5, with 8 bases that match TRBD1. The TCR was taken from a human donor with non-small cell lung cancer who had a complete response to radiotherapy plus ipilimumab. Specimen: peripheral blood, collected from a patient treated with radiotherapy plus ipilimumab. The CDR3 region has the DNA TGTGCCTGGAGTAGAGGGACAGGCCCCCAAGAGACCCAGTACTTC. The encoded protein is CAWSRGTGPQETQYF.